These 2 T cell receptor beta chains were sequenced from one sample in a study of blood T cell repertoires in COVID-19 (dated by TCRdb to 2020 to 2021). Libraries were prepared through the immunoSEQ multiplex PCR assay. The clones in this table, taken by TCRdb from immuneACCESS, are in-frame only. Not every clone is retained; where verified, under half of the shortfall comes from an unresolved V gene, and the cause of the rest is unknown. The sample table holds fewer than 350,000 clones, of which 85% were seen once. The ten largest clones capture 2.5% of the sample. Sequenced: PBMCs or T cells enriched from blood (not recorded which). All receptors come from a woman in her fifties or sixties who had recovered from COVID-19.

The J gene is TRBJ2-1, the V gene TRBV15, with 13 bases that match TRBD2. The germline V gene encodes CDR1 LNHNV and CDR2 YYDKDF (reference sequence). This CDR3 has 15 amino acids. With V trimmed by 9 bases and J by 6 bases, 8 bases remained unmatched. The CDR3 region has the DNA TGTGCCACTTATCCCGGGACTAGCGGGGCCAATGAGCAGTTCTTC. Protein: CATYPGTSGANEQFF.

This clone was recorded only once. This chain links TRBV5-1 with TRBJ1-1; no reliable D call. Germline-derived CDR1 and CDR2 are SGHRS and YFSETQ. Trimming left V 4 bases short and J 3 bases short, with 10 bases between. CDR3 length: 13 residues. CDR3 amino acids: CASSLDGYTEAFF. In nucleotides, the CDR3 is TGCGCCAGCAGCCTGGACGGTTACACTGAAGCTTTCTTT. Full variable domain (outside the CDR3, taken from reference TRBV5-1 and TRBJ1-1): KAGVTQTPRYLIKTRGQQVTLSCSPISGHRSVSWYQQTPGQGLQFLFEYFSETQRNKGNFPGRFSGRQFSNSRSEMNVSTLELGDSALYLCASSLDGYTEAFFGQGTRLTVV.